This T cell receptor beta chain was obtained from a study of beta chain features in type 1 diabetes. Across the study: The number of sorted cells examined across all samples was some 99,000,000. Study conclusions and caveats: An over-representation of cells with high TCR expression could result from cDNA sequencing. Resolution of whether HLA type affects TCRB rearrangement was not achieved here.

V lost 6 bases and J lost 6; bases outside the gene matches: 10. The CDR3 length is 14 residues. The V gene's germline CDR1 is PRHDT and CDR2 FYEKMQ (reference sequence). cDNA synthesis used the whole RNA isolate, giving expressed TCRB sequences. Assay: immunoSEQ multiplex PCR; the TCRdb copy retains only in-frame clones and omits some. The sample shows just over 450,000 clones, 25% to 35% of them seen only once. Once sorted, every population was more than 95% pure. Concerning this clone: The antigen is not known.

The sequenced sample consisted of naive CD4+ T cells from blood. The TCR was taken from a man aged 18 to 30 in good health. The chain links TRBV13 to TRBJ2-7; 8 nucleotides align to TRBD1. The CDR3, as DNA: TGTGCCAGCAGACGGACAGGGTGGAGTGGCGAGCAGTACTTC. Protein sequence: CASRRTGWSGEQYF.